These 8 T cell receptor beta chains came from one sample sequenced in a study of technical replicates of blood from a handful of donors listed by TCRdb under 2017. The method behind the library was the immunoSEQ multiplex PCR assay. TCRdb took this table from immuneACCESS and kept in-frame rearrangements with V and J called. Such tables lack part of the clones; where checked against another copy, unresolved V genes explain under half of the gap, and the rest is unexplained. This sample is represented by 85,000 to 100,000 clones; about 90% of them were singletons. The ten largest clones take up under 0.3% of the sample. Material for sequencing was T cells isolated from PBMCs. The receptors come from a human donor in good health.

The chain couples TRBV7-2 to TRBJ1-2; D may be TRBD1 (6 bases). Germline V gene sequence: CDR1 SGHTA, CDR2 FQGNSA. This CDR3 has 15 amino acids. The ends were cut back, 5 bases at V and 2 bases at J, with 15 bases in the middle. This CDR3 reads CASSNPDRTNYGYTF. The DNA for the CDR3 is TGTGCCAGCAGCAACCCGGACAGAACCAACTATGGCTACACCTTC.

The chain has TRBV29-1 and TRBJ1-1; D remains unclear. This CDR3 contains 13 residues. V gave up 3 bases and J gave up 1 base, with 9 bases separating them. Germline V gene sequence: CDR1 SQVTM, CDR2 ANQGSEA. This CDR3 reads CSVDSGRNTEAFF. The CDR3 coding sequence is TGCAGCGTTGATTCGGGGAGGAACACTGAAGCTTTCTTT.

The J gene is TRBJ1-4, the V gene TRBV7-9, with 8 bases that match TRBD1. The germline V gene has CDR1 SEHNR and CDR2 FQNEAQ (reference sequence). With 0 bases clipped from V and 5 bases from J, the junction kept 2 bases outside the gene matches. This CDR3 has 15 amino acids. The CDR3 sequence is CASSLADRVNEKLFF. The CDR3 DNA reads as TGTGCCAGCAGCTTAGCGGACAGGGTCAATGAAAAACTGTTTTTT.

Only one count was recorded for this clone. This sequence joins TRBV6-6 and TRBJ1-2, with 8 bases lining up with TRBD1. After removal of 5 bases from V and 7 bases from J, the junction contained 15 bases not matched to a gene. Per the germline V gene, CDR1 is MNHNY and CDR2 is SVGAGI (reference sequence). CDR3 length: 16 residues. CDR3 nucleotide sequence: TGTGCCAGCAGTACTCTAACCAGTCAGGGGGCTCGTGGCTACACCTTC. Translation gives CASSTLTSQGARGYTF.

This clone came up once. The chain uses TRBV28 and TRBJ1-1, with D unresolved. V lost 7 bases and J lost 0, with 6 bases in between. CDR3 size: 12 residues. The germline V gene has CDR1 MDHEN and CDR2 SYDVKM. CDR3 region: CASIKLNTEAFF. The CDR3 DNA sequence: TGTGCCAGCATTAAGCTGAACACTGAAGCTTTCTTT.

CDR3 DNA sequence: TGCGCCAGCAGCCCAACCACACAGGGGCGGATTCAGTACTTC. As protein: CASSPTTQGRIQYF. This chain joins TRBV10-1 and TRBJ2-4, with 7 nucleotides matching TRBD1. The V and J ends lost 6 bases and 10 bases, in that order; junction bases with no gene match: 12. This CDR3 spans 14 amino acids. In germline, CDR1 is WNHNN, CDR2 SYGVQD (reference sequence).

The CDR3 DNA sequence: TGTGCCAGTGGGACAGTCCCATATAGCAATCAGCCCCAGCATTTT. Amino acid sequence: CASGTVPYSNQPQHF. This rearrangement joins TRBV2 to TRBJ1-5, with TRBD1 matching 7 bases. Germline trimming cut 9 bases from V and 0 bases from J; bases unmatched to any gene: 8. CDR3 length equals 15 residues. Germline V CDR1 and CDR2: SNHLY, FYNNEI.

The CDR3 here is CAWRTGSFSEQYF. The CDR3 nucleotides read TGTGCCTGGAGGACAGGTAGTTTTTCAGAGCAGTACTTC. The chain combines TRBV30 with TRBJ2-7; TRBD1 might be the D (6 bases). V lost 3 bases to trimming and J lost 7 bases, with 16 bases between them. This CDR3 has 13 amino acids. Germline CDR1 is GTSNPN and CDR2 is SVGIG (reference sequence).